The present entry profiles one T cell receptor (beta chain) with its context. The data were taken from a study of CD8 T cells in Susac syndrome. The germline V gene encodes CDR1 SQVTM and CDR2 ANQGSEA. J was trimmed by 5 bases and V by 7 bases; bases with no gene match: 6. This CDR3 comprises 14 residues. Reverse transcription used about 0.45 to 1 ug RNA and random hexamers. A single record per CDR3 protein comes from TCRdb applying MiXCR to the immunoSEQ multiplex PCR reads. The repertoire holds under 200,000 distinct CDR3 sequences, with roughly 94% as singletons. The source is a human donor in good health. The V gene is TRBV29-1, the J gene TRBJ2-3; TRBD2 aligns across 13 bases. The sample consisted of CD4+ T cells from PBMCs. CDR3 nucleotide sequence: TGCAGCGCCCGACTAGCGGGAGGTGGAGATACGCAGTATTTT. Amino acid sequence: CSARLAGGGDTQYF.